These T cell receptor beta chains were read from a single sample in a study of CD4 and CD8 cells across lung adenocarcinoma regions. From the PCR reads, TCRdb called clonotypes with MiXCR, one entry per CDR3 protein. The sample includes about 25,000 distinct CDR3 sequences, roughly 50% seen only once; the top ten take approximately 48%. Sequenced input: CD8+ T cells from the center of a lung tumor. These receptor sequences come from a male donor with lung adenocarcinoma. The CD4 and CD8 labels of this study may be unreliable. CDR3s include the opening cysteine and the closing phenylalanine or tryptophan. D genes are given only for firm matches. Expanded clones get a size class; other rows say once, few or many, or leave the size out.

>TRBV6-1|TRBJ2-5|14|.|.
CASNGGGQRETQYF
TGTGCCAGCAACGGGGGGGGACAGCGAGAGACCCAGTACTTC
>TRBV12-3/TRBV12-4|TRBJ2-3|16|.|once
CASGVWEGGDRETQYF
TGTGCCAGCGGGGTGTGGGAGGGGGGGGACCGAGAGACGCAGTACTTT
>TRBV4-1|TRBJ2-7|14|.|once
CASSQVGGYYEQYF
TGCGCCAGCAGCCAAGTCGGAGGGTACTACGAGCAGTACTTC
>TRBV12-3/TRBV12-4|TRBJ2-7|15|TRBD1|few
CASSFVLQGFSEQYF
TGTGCCAGCAGTTTCGTTTTACAGGGGTTTAGCGAGCAGTACTTC
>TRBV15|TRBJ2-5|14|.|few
CATSRVVKGSAQYF
TGTGCCACCAGCAGAGTAGTCAAAGGGAGCGCCCAGTACTTC
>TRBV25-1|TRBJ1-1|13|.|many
CASRNREGTEAFF
TGTGCCAGCAGGAACAGGGAGGGCACTGAAGCTTTCTTT
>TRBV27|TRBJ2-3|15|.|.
CASTLYGSSPETQYF
TGTGCCAGCACCCTTTACGGGTCTAGCCCAGAGACGCAGTATTTC
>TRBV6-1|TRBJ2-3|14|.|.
CASRLLQGTGAQYF
TGTGCCAGCAGGCTACTACAGGGCACCGGTGCGCAGTATTTT
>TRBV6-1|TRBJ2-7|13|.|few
CASSEAVSYEQYF
TGTGCCAGCAGTGAAGCGGTCTCCTACGAGCAGTACTTC
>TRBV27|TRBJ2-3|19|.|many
CASSLFQLSTPFGTDTQYF
TGTGCCAGCAGTTTATTTCAGCTTTCAACCCCGTTTGGCACAGATACGCAGTATTTT
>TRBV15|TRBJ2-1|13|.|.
CATSLAGYNEQFF
TGTGCCACCAGTTTGGCGGGATACAATGAGCAGTTCTTC
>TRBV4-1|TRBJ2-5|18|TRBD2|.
CASSQGIVTGGKQETQYF
TGCGCCAGCAGCCAAGGAATTGTGACGGGAGGGAAACAAGAGACCCAGTACTTC
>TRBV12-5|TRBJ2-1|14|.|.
CASGKGLQADEQFF
TGTGCTAGTGGCAAGGGACTCCAGGCCGATGAGCAGTTCTTC
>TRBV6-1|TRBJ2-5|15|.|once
CSRSVGGRRPETQYF
TGTTCCAGGAGTGTAGGGGGGCGACGCCCAGAGACCCAGTACTTC
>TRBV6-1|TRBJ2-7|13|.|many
CASMRHLSYEQYF
TGTGCCAGCATGAGACACCTCTCCTACGAGCAGTACTTC
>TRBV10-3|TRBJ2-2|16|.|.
CAVLGPPAGSTGKLFF
TGTGCTGTCCTGGGCCCCCCTGCTGGAAGCACCGGGAAGCTGTTTTTT
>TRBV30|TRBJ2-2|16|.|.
CAWSVMGRGNTGELFF
TGTGCCTGGAGTGTAATGGGCAGGGGAAACACCGGGGAGCTGTTTTTT
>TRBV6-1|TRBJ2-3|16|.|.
CASRGFGGGEQETQYF
TGTGCCAGCAGGGGTTTCGGGGGCGGTGAGCAAGAGACGCAGTACTTT
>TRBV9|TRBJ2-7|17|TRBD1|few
CASSRTGINTLGGEQYF
TGTGCCAGCAGCCGGACAGGAATTAATACCTTAGGGGGCGAGCAGTACTTC
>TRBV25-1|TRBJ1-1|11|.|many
CASTPGDEAFF
TGTGCCAGCACCCCGGGCGATGAAGCTTTCTTT
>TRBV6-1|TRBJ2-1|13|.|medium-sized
CASSLFLSNEQFF
TGTGCCAGCAGTCTTTTCCTGAGCAATGAGCAGTTCTTC
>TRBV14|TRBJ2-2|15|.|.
CASSQPGKNTGELFF
TGTGCCAGCAGCCAACCGGGGAAGAACACCGGGGAGCTGTTTTTT
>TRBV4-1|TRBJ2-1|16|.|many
CASSPRLGILYNEQFF
TGCGCCAGCAGCCCAAGACTAGGGATCTTATACAATGAGCAGTTCTTC
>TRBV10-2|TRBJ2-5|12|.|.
CASSGTGETQYF
TGCGCCAGCAGTGGGACGGGAGAGACCCAGTACTTC
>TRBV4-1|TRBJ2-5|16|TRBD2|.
CASSQDTSGSFETQYF
TGCGCCAGCAGCCAAGACACTAGCGGGAGTTTTGAGACCCAGTACTTC
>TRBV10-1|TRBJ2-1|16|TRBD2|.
CASSVPGAGGKDTQYF
TGCGCCAGCAGTGTCCCGGGCGCGGGAGGCAAAGACACTCAGTACTTT
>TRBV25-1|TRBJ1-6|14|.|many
CASSDPGFVSPLHF
TGTGCCAGCAGTGACCCAGGTTTCGTTTCACCCCTCCACTTT
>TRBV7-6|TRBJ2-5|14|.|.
CASSPFSGAETQYF
TGTGCCAGCAGCCCTTTTTCGGGGGCAGAGACCCAGTACTTC
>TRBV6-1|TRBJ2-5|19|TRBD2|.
CASSEFVGSGGRDPDTQYF
TGTGCCAGCAGTGAATTCGTGGGGAGCGGGGGCCGTGACCCAGATACCCAGTACTTC
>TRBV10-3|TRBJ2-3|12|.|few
CAISDSTDTQYF
TGTGCCATCAGTGACAGCACAGATACGCAGTATTTT
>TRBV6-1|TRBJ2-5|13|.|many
CASNRLRQETQYF
TGTGCCAGCAACCGACTAAGACAAGAGACCCAGTACTTC
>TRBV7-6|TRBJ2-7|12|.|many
CASSSMSNEQYF
TGTGCCAGCAGCTCGATGTCCAACGAGCAGTACTTC
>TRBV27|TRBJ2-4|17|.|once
CASSLGPGGGDKNIQYF
TGTGCCAGCAGTTTGGGACCCGGGGGCGGAGACAAAAACATTCAGTACTTC
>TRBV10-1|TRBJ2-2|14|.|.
CASSDPLSPGELFF
TGCGCCAGCAGTGACCCCCTTTCCCCGGGGGAGCTGTTTTTT
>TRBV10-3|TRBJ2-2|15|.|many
CAITVTQGPTGELFF
TGTGCCATCACCGTTACCCAGGGCCCCACCGGGGAGCTGTTTTTT
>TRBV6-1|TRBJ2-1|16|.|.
CASSGTWAGGTDEQFF
TGTGCCAGCAGTGGAACGTGGGCTGGCGGGACCGATGAGCAGTTCTTC
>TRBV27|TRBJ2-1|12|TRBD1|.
CASSFRQGRQFF
TGTGCCAGCAGTTTCCGACAGGGAAGGCAGTTCTTC
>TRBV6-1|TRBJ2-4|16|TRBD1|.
CASSERGLGATDIQYF
TGTGCCAGCAGTGAAAGGGGGCTGGGAGCCACAGATATTCAGTACTTT
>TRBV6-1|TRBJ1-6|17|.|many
CASSGALWTALNSPLHF
TGTGCCAGCAGTGGAGCACTATGGACAGCGCTTAATTCACCCCTCCACTTT
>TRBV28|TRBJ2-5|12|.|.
CASSFFVETQYF
TGTGCCAGCAGTTTTTTCGTCGAGACCCAGTACTTC
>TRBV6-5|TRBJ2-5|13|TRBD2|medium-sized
CASGIAGGETQYF
TGTGCCAGTGGGATAGCGGGAGGAGAGACCCAGTACTTC
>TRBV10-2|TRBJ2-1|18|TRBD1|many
CASRESAYDRGGYNEQFF
TGCGCCAGCAGGGAGAGTGCCTACGACAGGGGGGGCTACAATGAGCAGTTCTTC
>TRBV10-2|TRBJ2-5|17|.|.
CASSELGAGSFQETQYF
TGCGCCAGCAGTGAGCTAGGGGCAGGGTCGTTCCAAGAGACCCAGTACTTC
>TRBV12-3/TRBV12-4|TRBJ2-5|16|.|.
CASSRRLVRDQETQYF
TGTGCCAGCAGTCGTAGACTAGTCCGGGACCAAGAGACCCAGTACTTC
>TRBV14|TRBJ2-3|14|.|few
CASSRNPRTDTQYF
TGTGCCAGCAGCCGGAACCCTCGGACAGATACGCAGTATTTT
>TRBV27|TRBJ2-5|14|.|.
CASSFGGRQATQYF
TGTGCCAGCAGTTTTGGGGGGCGGCAAGCGACCCAGTATTTC
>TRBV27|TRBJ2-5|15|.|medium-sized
CASSPGRGRQETQYF
TGTGCCAGCAGCCCCGGCAGGGGACGACAAGAGACCCAGTACTTC
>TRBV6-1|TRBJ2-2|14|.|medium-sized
CASSETANTGELFF
TGTGCCAGCAGTGAAACGGCCAACACCGGGGAGCTGTTTTTT
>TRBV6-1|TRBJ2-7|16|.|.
CASRGAGARDRETQYF
TGTGCCAGCAGGGGAGCCGGGGCCCGGGACCGGGAGACGCAGTACTTC
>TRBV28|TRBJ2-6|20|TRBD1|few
CASSFGSRTGRLEGANVLTF
TGTGCCAGCAGTTTTGGGAGTAGGACAGGGCGTCTGGAGGGGGCCAACGTCCTGACTTTC
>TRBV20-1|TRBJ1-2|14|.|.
CSAEVGPAGPGYTF
TGCAGTGCCGAAGTGGGGCCCGCTGGACCTGGCTACACCTTC
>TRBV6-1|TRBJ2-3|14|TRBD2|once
CGGTVAGGPDTQYF
TGTGGCGGCACGGTGGCGGGAGGGCCAGATACGCAGTATTTT
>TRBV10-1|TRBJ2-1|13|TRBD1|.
CASSEGGQDEQFF
TGCGCCAGCAGTGAAGGCGGACAGGATGAGCAGTTCTTC